This T cell receptor (beta chain) was recovered during a study of vaccination effects on CD4 cells after COVID-19. The CDR3 has 15 residues. Trimming removed 4 bases from V and 4 bases from J; junction bases left unmatched: 6. Germline V gene sequence: CDR1 KGHDR, CDR2 SFDVKD. As for this clone: What it binds is not known.

At the end of around 11 days of culture, CD4+ T cells were isolated. Sequencing used immunoSEQ multiplex PCR; TCRdb keeps in-frame clones, though not all of them. The sample lists 30,000 to 40,000 clones; 82% were seen once. The sample here was CD4+ T cells from PBMCs cultured without peptide, taken before COVID-19 vaccination. The sequence was obtained from a human donor who received a COVID-19 vaccine. V usage is TRBV24-1 and J usage is TRBJ1-1; 9 nucleotides align to TRBD1. CDR3 amino acids: CATSDPTGGRTEAFF. CDR3 nucleotide sequence: TGTGCCACCAGTGACCCGACAGGGGGTCGCACTGAAGCTTTCTTT.